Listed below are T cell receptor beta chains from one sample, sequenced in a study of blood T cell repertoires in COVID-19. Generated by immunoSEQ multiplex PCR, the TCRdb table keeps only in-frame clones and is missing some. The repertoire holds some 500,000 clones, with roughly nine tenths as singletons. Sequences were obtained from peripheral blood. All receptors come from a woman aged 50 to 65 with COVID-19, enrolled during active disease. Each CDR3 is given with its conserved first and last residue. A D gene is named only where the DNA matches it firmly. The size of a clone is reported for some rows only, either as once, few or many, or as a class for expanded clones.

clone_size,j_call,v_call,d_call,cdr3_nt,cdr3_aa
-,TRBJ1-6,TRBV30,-,TGTGCCTGGAGTGCGGATGTCAGGGCCCTCCACTTT,CAWSADVRALHF
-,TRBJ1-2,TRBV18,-,TGTGCCAGCTCACGGGGCTCGGTAGCTAACTATGGCTACACCTTC,CASSRGSVANYGYTF
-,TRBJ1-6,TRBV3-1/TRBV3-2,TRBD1,TGTGCCAGCAGCTTTACCCCGGGACAGGCGGACTCACCCCTCCACTTT,CASSFTPGQADSPLHF
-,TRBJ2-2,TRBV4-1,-,TGCGCCAGCAGCTCCCGGCAGGGGCTGCTGAACACCGGGGAGCTGTTTTTT,CASSSRQGLLNTGELFF
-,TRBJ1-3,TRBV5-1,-,TGCGCCAGCAGCTTGGATCGAGACAGGCTTGGAAACACCATATATTTT,CASSLDRDRLGNTIYF
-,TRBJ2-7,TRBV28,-,TGTGCCAGCAGCCCCGTTGAAGCTCAAAGGGGCTACGAGCAGTACTTC,CASSPVEAQRGYEQYF
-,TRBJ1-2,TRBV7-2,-,TGTGCCAGCAGCTTTGACAGAGCCTATGGCTACACCTTC,CASSFDRAYGYTF
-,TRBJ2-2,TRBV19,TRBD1,TGTGCCAGTCTATCATTAGGACAGGGGATAACCGGGGAGCTGTTTTTT,CASLSLGQGITGELFF
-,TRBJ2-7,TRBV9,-,TGTGCCACCAAGCGGGTCCGCGAGCAGTACTTC,CATKRVREQYF
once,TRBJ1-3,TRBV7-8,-,TGTGCCAGCAGCCCTACTGGTCCGAACTCTGGAAACACCATATATTTT,CASSPTGPNSGNTIYF
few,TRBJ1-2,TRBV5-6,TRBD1,TGTGCCAGCAGCCGCCCACAGGGGGCCGGCTATGGCTACACCTTC,CASSRPQGAGYGYTF
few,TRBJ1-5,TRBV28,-,TGTGCCACCGGTAGGCCCCAGCATTTT,CATGRPQHF
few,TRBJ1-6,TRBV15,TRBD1,TGTGCCACCAGCAGTGGGTTCGACAGGGGGGCTTCACCCCTCCACTTT,CATSSGFDRGASPLHF
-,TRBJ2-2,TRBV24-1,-,TGTGCCACCAGTGACCAAATAACTTCGGTCACCGGGGAGCTGTTTTTT,CATSDQITSVTGELFF
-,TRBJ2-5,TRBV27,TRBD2,TGTGCCAGCAAACCCACCGGGACTAGCGGGGGGGCCGCATGGGAGACCCAGTACTTC,CASKPTGTSGGAAWETQYF
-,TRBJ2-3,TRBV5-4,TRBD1,TGTGCCAGCAGCTCAGGACAGGGGACAGATACGCAGTATTTT,CASSSGQGTDTQYF
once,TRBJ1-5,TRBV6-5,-,TGTGCCAGCAGTTACGGGAGGGTTGGCAATCAGCCCCAGCATTTT,CASSYGRVGNQPQHF
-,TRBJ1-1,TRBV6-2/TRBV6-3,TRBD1,TGTGCCAGCAGTGGACAGGGGGCTGACACTGAAGCTTTCTTT,CASSGQGADTEAFF
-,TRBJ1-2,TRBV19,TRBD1,TGTGCCAGTAGTTTTACAGGGGAGAACTATGGCTACACCTTC,CASSFTGENYGYTF
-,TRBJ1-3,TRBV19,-,TGTGCCAGTAGTCGACACCAACCCTCTGGAAACACCATATATTTT,CASSRHQPSGNTIYF
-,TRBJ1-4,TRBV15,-,TGTGCCACCAGCAGCCGACAGGATCGCAATGAAAAACTGTTTTTT,CATSSRQDRNEKLFF
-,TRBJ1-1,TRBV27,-,TGTGCCAGCAGTTTATCCCGGAGGAACACTGAAGCTTTCTTT,CASSLSRRNTEAFF
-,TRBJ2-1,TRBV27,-,TGTGCCAGCAGTTTATCCGGCGGGGTGACCTACAATGAGCAGTTCTTC,CASSLSGGVTYNEQFF
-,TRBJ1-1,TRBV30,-,TGTGCCTGGAGTGTGAAGGGCGCCAGGGCCGAAGCTTTCTTT,CAWSVKGARAEAFF
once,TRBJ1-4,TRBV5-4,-,TGTGCCAGCTCCACCGGGGGGGAAAAACTGTTTTTT,CASSTGGEKLFF
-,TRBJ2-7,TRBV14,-,TGTGCCAGCAGCCAAGTGGGGGACACCTTGAAGGAGCAGTACTTC,CASSQVGDTLKEQYF
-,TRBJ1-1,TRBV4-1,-,TGCGCCAGCAGGAAGGGGAGTTTTGGACAGATGAACACTGAAGCTTTCTTT,CASRKGSFGQMNTEAFF
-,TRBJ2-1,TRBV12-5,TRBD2,TGTGCTAGTGGTTTGAGACTAGCGGGGCGGAATGAGCAGTTCTTC,CASGLRLAGRNEQFF
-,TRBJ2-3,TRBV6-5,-,TGTGCCAGCAACAGGGTGTTCTCAGATACGCAGTATTTT,CASNRVFSDTQYF
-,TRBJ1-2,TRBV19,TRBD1,TGTGCCAGTAGTATAGCTCGGACAGGGAGGGACCATGGCTACACCTTC,CASSIARTGRDHGYTF
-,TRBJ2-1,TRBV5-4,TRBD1,TGTGCCAGCAGCCTCCGGGACAGGGGAGGCAATGAGCAGTTCTTC,CASSLRDRGGNEQFF
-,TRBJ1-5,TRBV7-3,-,TGTGCCAGCAGCTTAAGCCGGGAACGGTATAGCAATCAGCCCCAGCATTTT,CASSLSRERYSNQPQHF
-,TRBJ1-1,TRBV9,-,TGTGCCAGCAGCGGATCCCAGGCGTCTGAAGCTTTCTTT,CASSGSQASEAFF
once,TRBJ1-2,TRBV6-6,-,TGTGCCAGCAGTTACGGTTCGGGTCCGAACTATGGCTACACCTTC,CASSYGSGPNYGYTF
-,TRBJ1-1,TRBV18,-,TGTGCCAGCTCACCGAACTTTAACACTGAAGCTTTCTTT,CASSPNFNTEAFF
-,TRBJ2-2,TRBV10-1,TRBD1,TGCGCCAGCAGTGACTACACAGGGGGGAACACCGGGGAGCTGTTTTTT,CASSDYTGGNTGELFF
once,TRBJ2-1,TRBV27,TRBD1,TGTGCCAGCAGCCCAATGACAGGGGTGAGCAATGAGCAGTTCTTC,CASSPMTGVSNEQFF
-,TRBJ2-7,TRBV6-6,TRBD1,TGTGCCAGCAGTTACTCTAGGGACAGCTCCTACGAGCAGTACTTC,CASSYSRDSSYEQYF
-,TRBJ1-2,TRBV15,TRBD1,TGTGCCACCAGTACAGGGGGCTTACATGGGGGCTACACCTTC,CATSTGGLHGGYTF
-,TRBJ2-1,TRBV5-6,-,TGTGCCAGCAGCTTTAGTCCCTCGGGTGATGAGCAGTTCTTC,CASSFSPSGDEQFF
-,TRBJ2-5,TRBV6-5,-,TGTGCCAGCGGGGTAGGGGTTCGGGAGACCCAGTACTTC,CASGVGVRETQYF
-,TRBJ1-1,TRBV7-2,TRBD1,TGTGCCAGCAGCCCAGACAGGGGGAACACTGAAGCTTTCTTT,CASSPDRGNTEAFF
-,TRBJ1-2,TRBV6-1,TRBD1,TGTGCCAGCAGTGACCAGACAGGGGTGAATGGCTACACCTTC,CASSDQTGVNGYTF
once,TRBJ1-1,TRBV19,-,TGTGCCAGTCCCCCGCTGGGGGAGTTACGGGATCGGAGGGGCACTGAAGCTTTCTTT,CASPPLGELRDRRGTEAFF
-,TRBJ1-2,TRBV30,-,TGTGCCTGGAGTGTAGGTTTATCGGGTTATGGCTACACCTTC,CAWSVGLSGYGYTF
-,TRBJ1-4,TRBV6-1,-,TGTGCCAGCAGTGAAGCGGGGAGGGGTGAAAAACTGTTTTTT,CASSEAGRGEKLFF